In this sample, the clone carrying this TCR beta chain turned up a few times. Its antigen is as yet unknown. This entry is derived from a study of T-cell memory formation after mild COVID-19. The study, taken as a whole, reports: Some SARS-CoV-2-responding clones were already detected in memory before infection. Day 15 to 85 contractors were CD4/CD8 balanced; later expanders leaned CD4+.

CDR1 is DFQATT, CDR2 SNEGSKA, per germline (reference sequence). The junction had 6 bases not matched to a gene; V was cut back by 2 bases and J by 6 bases. The CDR3 totals 14 residues. TCRdb reprocessed the 5' RACE reads with MiXCR, giving one entry per CDR3 protein. The repertoire has more than 75,000 distinct CDR3 sequences, roughly 25% of them found once; the top ten carry approximately 45%. Sequencing was performed on PBMCs or a T cell subset sorted from them (not recorded which). This sequence originates from a man aged 18 to 29 who had mild COVID-19 (a few samples of this study predate the infection). Cell type and time point are not known. V usage is TRBV20-1 and J usage is TRBJ2-1, with TRBD2 matching over 8 bases. The CDR3: CSARSGLDRNEQFF. In DNA form, the CDR3 reads TGCAGTGCTAGATCGGGACTAGACCGCAATGAGCAGTTCTTC.